This TCR beta chain originates from a study of cytomegalovirus exposure and HLA in healthy donors (dated by TCRdb to the late 2010s). About the study as a whole: An earlier analysis of approximately 640 of the donors reported 250 to 300 Gb of sequence data and 117 million unique TCR beta sequences from about 180 million T cells. Roughly 300 gigabases of sequencing data and 75 million to 85 million unique TCR sequences made up an early release that covered fewer than 650 HLA-typed donors. Of the roughly 400 genotyped donors, approximately 82% fell in the genetic ancestry cluster associated with self-reported Caucasian donors. The aim of the study was to test whether cataloging public T cell receptors could identify signatures of past pathogen exposure. Using immunosequencing, the study profiled T cell repertoires from fewer than 850 subjects and related those repertoires to cytomegalovirus serostatus. A separate validation cohort of roughly 110 different subjects was used in addition to the roughly 700-subject first cohort. High-throughput TCR immunosequencing, statistical association of individual TCRs with disease status, and machine learning were combined to predict cytomegalovirus infection status. To study patterns of TCR occurrence, a later analysis re-analyzed previously published TCR beta repertoires from several hundred donors and added high-resolution HLA genotyping. Rather than drawing on any new phenotypic data, the later analysis identified candidate immune exposures from TCR beta sequences and the way those sequences occurred across donors. In an earlier analysis of a few hundred of the donors, high-throughput TCR beta sequencing was used to judge whether each TCR beta V gene segment behaved as functional or pseudogenic. Donor age, sex, ethnicity and CMV serostatus were compiled together with the repertoire data. A later genetic analysis used genome-wide SNP genotypes for about 65% of the roughly 670 donors, treating that subset as a discovery cohort. All discovery cohort repertoires had been generated on a single sequencing platform. HLA typing included class I and class II loci at four-digit resolution. Typing coverage differed by locus: A, B, C, DRB1 and DQB1 were typed in roughly 620-630 donors, DQA1 in 500 to 550, DPA1 in over 600, and DPB1 in roughly 470. A few DR-DQ haplotypes were handled as single units for association and clustering because linkage in the cohort was strong. Across 300 to 500 genotyped donors of the cohort, an average of about 240,000 unique TCR beta nucleotide sequences per donor were sequenced, and around 19% of those sequences were non-productive. Overall study outcomes, separate from this receptor: In the study, 150 to 200 TCR beta chains were listed as associated with cytomegalovirus. V-gene and J-gene trimming of TCR beta chains was associated with a missense DCLRE1C variant in a later genetic analysis, and the association was replicated in an independent cohort. CMV serostatus was the only immune exposure information available for the cohort. The earlier analysis of a few hundred of the donors excluded roughly 16 rarely observed V segments, including chromosome 9 orphons, because counts were too low. In both the original and validation cohorts, the classifier was reported to diagnose cytomegalovirus status with high specificity and sensitivity. In a later analysis, several top co-occurrence clusters were reported to appear linked to parvovirus B19, influenza, CMV and Epstein-Barr virus. Assigning TCR associations to individual alleles was difficult when HLA alleles, especially DR and DQ, strongly co-occurred. Compared with the approximately 700-donor mean, donors in an Asian-associated ancestry cluster had fewer N-insertions in productive TCRs, according to a later genetic analysis. Because the 87-base-pair reads could not distinguish some IMGT-functional V segments, including TRBV6-2 and TRBV6-3, those segments were excluded. The cohort was sequenced for TCR beta chains only, and without alpha or paired-chain data the features that could be detected were limited. Most TCR sequences were observed very rarely across donors, whereas some public TCRs were present in many individuals. HLA typing was unavailable for some donors at each locus, so association tests used only the typed subset. According to the authors, the approach could potentially be generalized to other disease states and immunological phenotypes. A further reported finding was that TCR beta sequences accurately predicted the HLA-A and HLA-B alleles for most subjects in the first cohort. According to a later analysis, TCR association rates differed among HLA loci, with DRB1 alleles showing the most associated TCRs and HLA-C alleles showing the fewest. A few of the identified cytomegalovirus-associated TCR beta chains were confirmed in vitro to be specific for cytomegalovirus antigens. According to a later analysis, most CMV-associated TCR beta chains appeared to be HLA-restricted, and the HLA associations seemed to be driven largely by CMV exposure. Linkage disequilibrium might explain the correlated functional status among segregating V segments, but an unknown experimental factor could not be ruled out. In a later analysis, HLA-associated TCR beta chains were found to be more clonally expanded and to have lower generation probabilities than equally common non-associated chains. The presence/absence analyses assumed that sequencing depth was roughly uniform across donors, and that assumption may not be true. A cluster of highly shared sequence variants was judged likely to represent a technical artifact of the sequencing pipeline. At a false discovery rate of 0.05, a later analysis linked about 17,000 TCR beta sequences to specific HLA alleles. Broadly in line with IMGT annotations, most TCR beta V segments showed up in productive rearrangements about 87% or about 30% of the time in an earlier analysis of about 500 of the donors.

The CDR3 numbers 13 residues from cysteine through phenylalanine. Of all the DNA, just the CDR3 is kept, 39 bases in frame from base 1. V loses 0 bases at its end and J loses 8 bases; junction bases beyond the gene matches: 4. The germline V gene (reference sequence) provides CDR1 GTSNPN and CDR2 SVGIG. Comment on this clone: The target of this receptor is not known. No much larger clone is present one base from it, and per-base qualities are unavailable.

The library relied on the immunoSEQ multiplex PCR assay. For the multiplex PCR, a mixture combining 60 forward primers for TCR Vbeta segments and 13 reverse primers for TCR Jbeta segments was used. The CDR3 region of rearranged TCR beta genes was amplified from genomic DNA with a multiplex PCR assay. The amplified TCR beta libraries were sequenced on the Illumina HiSeq System as 87-base-pair reads. Turning to the authors' computational methods: In a later analysis, around 80 million unique TCR beta chains were counted across the roughly 610 repertoires, and roughly 9.9 million of these chains were shared by at least two donors. To remove PCR and sequencing errors, raw reads were error-corrected and collapsed into unique sequences using a nearest-neighbor algorithm that merged closely related sequences. CDR3 sequences were aligned to IMGT reference sequences to assign V, D and J gene segments. For a sequence to be retained, a match of at least six nucleotides to both a V gene segment and a J gene segment was required. Rearrangements were classified as productive when the CDR3 lacked stop codons and remained in frame with V and J, and all other rearrangements were classified as non-productive. Following IMGT convention, CDR3 was defined as the stretch from the second conserved V-encoded cysteine up to the conserved J-encoded phenylalanine. The earlier analysis of about 570 of the donors excluded any sequence lacking an unambiguous match to a single V gene segment. An earlier analysis of 587 of the donors classified V segments as functional when productive rearrangements were above 56.7% and as segregating when the standard deviation between donors was above 5%. A statistical classification framework was built for diagnosing cytomegalovirus status from the catalog of TCR beta chain sequences. A later analysis assigned V and J genes by comparing TCR nucleotide sequences with IMGT/GENE-DB human TR gene sequences. In a later analysis, CDR3 sequences and most-parsimonious VDJ recombination scenarios were assigned using the TCRdist pipeline. A later analysis defined each TCR beta chain by its CDR3 amino acid sequence plus V-gene family, and excluded reads lacking a unique V-gene family. To address suspected cross-contamination and a sequencing artifact, a later analysis removed a few hundred highly shared, low-generation-probability nucleotide sequences. In a later analysis, a clonal expansion index for each public chain was calculated from normalized within-repertoire ranks of inferred template counts. In a later analysis, generation probabilities were computed with a VDJ recombination model fitted to out-of-frame rearrangements, and the resulting probabilities were checked against IGoR. Hypergeometric tests were used in a later analysis to score TCR-TCR, TCR-HLA and TCR-CMV co-occurrence, with a repertoire-size bias correction applied to the TCR pairs. In a later analysis, false discovery rates were estimated by permuting HLA or CMV assignments 20 times. In a later analysis, co-occurring TCRs were grouped using DBSCAN, with TCRdist sequence similarity added in when clustering inside HLA-allele-positive subsets. Co-occurrence clustering excluded repertoires with fewer than 30,000 or more than 120,000 public chains, plus five with anomalous nucleotide sharing. Sourced from immuneACCESS, this table was stored by TCRdb with only in-frame sequences that have V and J called. A share of the clones is absent; for the studies checked, an unresolved V gene accounts for under half, and the remainder has no known explanation. V and J calls and clone size are as listed in that table; D and trimming were resolved from the DNA. The sample table shows about 140,000 clones, and around four fifths are seen once. The biggest ten clones account for about 4.9% of the sample.

The cohort was made up of hundreds of healthy bone marrow donors. At the time of sampling, every cohort member was nominally healthy, though immune exposures that went unrecorded were likely present. CMV serostatus was positive for about 270 and negative for about 50% of the roughly 700 cohort members, and was not recorded for this donor. Every donor gave a peripheral blood sample, and the peripheral blood mononuclear cells from that sample were used for TCR beta sequencing. The Qiagen DNeasy Blood Extraction Kit was used to extract genomic DNA from the blood cell samples. Sequencing was carried out using PBMCs. This clonotype was sampled from a man younger than 40 in good health. The sequence joins TRBV30 to TRBJ1-2; 9 bases in the junction line up with TRBD1. The DNA is as follows: TGTGCCTGGAGTGTCTGGACAGGGGACGGCTACACCTTC. Its protein is CAWSVWTGDGYTF.